Following are 31 T cell receptor beta chains from one sample sequenced in a study of cytotoxic CD8 clonotypes in ibrutinib-treated CLL. This table comes from immunoSEQ multiplex PCR, and its TCRdb copy is limited to in-frame clones, with some not included. The profile covers approximately 32,000 clones, with about 50% appearing a single time and over 15% taken by the ten largest. The sequencing here drew on PBMCs, taken before ibrutinib treatment. The receptors stem from a human donor with chronic lymphocytic leukemia.

Turning to this clone: One end of the junction is discordant with germline, which a read error may explain. V usage is TRBV5-1 and J usage is TRBJ1-2, with 8 bases matching TRBD1. Germline V CDR1 and CDR2: SGHRS, YFSETQ. The CDR3 totals 13 residues. For the CDR3, the DNA is TGCGCCAGCAGCTTGGGGACAGGGAGCCAGAATCGGTTC. It is translated as CASSLGTGSQNRF.

This chain links TRBV6-6 with TRBJ2-2, with 7 bases aligning to TRBD1. V was clipped by 7 bases and J by 0 bases; unmatched bases: 8. The germline CDR1 and CDR2 sequences are MNHNY and SVGAGI (reference sequence). The CDR3 runs to 16 residues. In DNA form, the CDR3 reads TGTGCCAGCACAGACAGGGCCCCAGCGAACACCGGGGAGCTGTTTTTT. Protein sequence: CASTDRAPANTGELFF.

This clone was counted only a few times. The chain has TRBV7-3 and TRBJ2-1; D ambiguous. This CDR3 has 15 amino acids. CDR1 is SGHTA and CDR2 is FQGTGA in the germline V gene. With 1 base removed from V and 0 bases from J, the gap between germline ends came to 7 bases. CDR3 nucleotide sequence: TGTGCCAGCAGCTTAATCGATAGCTCCTACAATGAGCAGTTCTTC. Protein sequence: CASSLIDSSYNEQFF.

This clone has just a few counts. This chain uses TRBV7-9 with TRBJ2-7, with D perhaps assigned TRBD1 or TRBD2 (7 bases each). V was pared by 5 bases and J by 6 bases, with 17 bases between. Germline V gene lookup returns CDR1 SEHNR and CDR2 FQNEAQ (reference sequence). CDR3 size: 14 residues. The CDR3 region is CASSPRQGGGEQYF. The DNA of the CDR3 is TGTGCCAGCAGCCCCCGACAGGGCGGGGGCGAGCAGTACTTC.

V and J are TRBV6-1 and TRBJ2-7; D may be TRBD2 (5 bases). The CDR3 consists of 13 residues. The V end was cut by 4 bases, the J end by 3 bases, with 10 bases between. Germline CDR1 and CDR2: MNHNS and SASEGT. The CDR3 sequence: CASSAGGYYEQYF. For the CDR3, the DNA is TGTGCCAGCAGTGCAGGAGGTTACTACGAGCAGTACTTC.

The J gene is TRBJ2-5, the V gene TRBV29-1, with 13 bases fitting TRBD2. Trimming cost V 4 bases and J 0 bases; bases outside gene matches: 8. Germline V gene lookup returns CDR1 SQVTM and CDR2 ANQGSEA. The CDR3 totals 17 residues. CDR3 in amino acids: CSVAGLAGFTYQETQYF. The CDR3 nucleotides are TGCAGCGTTGCGGGACTAGCGGGGTTCACTTACCAAGAGACCCAGTACTTC.

The genes are TRBV7-8 and TRBJ2-7, with TRBD1 identical over 8 bases. The germline gives CDR1 SGHVS, CDR2 FQNEAQ. J gave up 0 bases and V 5 bases, and 6 bases lay outside the gene matches. The CDR3 sequence is 15 residues long. The CDR3 coding sequence is TGTGCCAGCAGCCCGGGACAGGCCAACTCCTACGAGCAGTACTTC. Translating it yields CASSPGQANSYEQYF.

V is TRBV4-2 and J is TRBJ2-1, with 11 bases that match TRBD1. V gave up 6 bases and J gave up 7 bases; unmatched junction bases: 8. The CDR3 contains 15 residues. CDR1 is LGHNA, CDR2 YNFKEQ, per germline. CDR3 DNA: TGTGCCAGCAGTTTGAGGACAGGGGGCTTAAATGAGCAGTTCTTC. This translates into CASSLRTGGLNEQFF.

The rearrangement joins TRBV18 to TRBJ1-3, with TRBD1 matching over 8 bases. The germline gives CDR1 KGHSH, CDR2 LQKENI. The CDR3 has 14 residues. V shed 4 bases, J shed 4 bases, and the junction held 3 bases outside the gene matches. The CDR3, as DNA: TGTGCCAGCTCACTCCGGGACAGGGGAAACACCATATATTTT. It translates to CASSLRDRGNTIYF.

The chain uses TRBV6-5 and TRBJ1-3; D not resolved. This CDR3 is 14 amino acids long. Germline V lookup: CDR1 MNHEY, CDR2 SVGAGI. Trimming shortened V by 7 bases and J by 0 bases, and 10 bases separated the two germline ends. The CDR3 DNA reads as TGTGCCAGCAAGATGCTAAGCTCTGGAAACACCATATATTTT. The encoded protein is CASKMLSSGNTIYF.

The V call is TRBV9, the J call TRBJ2-2, with no clear D. The CDR3 consists of 14 residues. CDR1 is SGDLS and CDR2 is YYNGEE in the germline V gene. V gave up 2 bases and J gave up 0 bases, with 5 bases separating them. CDR3 protein: CASSVPANTGELFF. In DNA form, the CDR3 reads TGTGCCAGCAGCGTTCCTGCGAACACCGGGGAGCTGTTTTTT.

This chain links TRBV19 with TRBJ2-1, with D tentatively TRBD1 (5 bases). The germline V gene encodes CDR1 LNHDA and CDR2 SQIVND (reference sequence). V dropped 5 bases and J dropped 4 bases, with 15 bases sitting between them. CDR3 length: 15 amino acids. CDR3 protein: CASSPRQLRYNEQFF. Here the CDR3 DNA reads TGTGCCAGTAGTCCCCGACAGCTGCGTTACAATGAGCAGTTCTTC.

The chain combines TRBV6-1 with TRBJ2-5; D ambiguous. The germline V gene has CDR1 MNHNS and CDR2 SASEGT. Between the trimmed V and J ends, which lost 3 bases and 5 bases, there was a span of 13 bases. The CDR3 runs to 14 residues. The CDR3 sequence is CASSEGRLGETQYF. The CDR3, as DNA: TGTGCCAGCAGTGAGGGCAGGTTGGGCGAGACCCAGTACTTC.

The genes are TRBV5-1 and TRBJ2-5; 10 nucleotides match TRBD1. The CDR3 has 15 amino acids. Unmatched junction bases numbered 9, after V lost 5 bases and J lost 5 bases. Germline lookup yields CDR1 SGHRS and CDR2 YFSETQ. The CDR3 sequence: CASSTTGGFRETQYF. The DNA of the CDR3 is TGCGCCAGCAGTACGACAGGGGGCTTTAGGGAGACCCAGTACTTC.

The chain combines TRBV4-2 with TRBJ2-7; 11 bases line up with TRBD2. Trimming cost V 4 bases and J 7 bases; bases outside gene matches: 3. This CDR3 contains 13 residues. The germline V gene encodes CDR1 LGHNA and CDR2 YNFKEQ. CDR3 bases: TGTGCCAGCAGCCCCAGACTAGCGGGGGAGCAGTACTTC. This encodes CASSPRLAGEQYF.

The DNA of the CDR3 is TGTGCCAGCAGCTTTCAATTGAACACTGAAGCTTTCTTT. Translation gives CASSFQLNTEAFF. The J gene is TRBJ1-1, the V gene TRBV7-2; no clear D gene. Trimming shortened V by 3 bases and J by 0 bases, and 5 bases separated the two germline ends. The length of the CDR3 is 13 residues. Germline CDR1 is SGHTA and CDR2 is FQGNSA.

The chain uses TRBV5-4 and TRBJ1-2; 7 nucleotides align to TRBD1. CDR1 and CDR2 from the germline V gene are SGHNT and YYREEE (reference sequence). The CDR3 length is 15 residues. After removal of 0 bases from V and 3 bases from J, the junction contained 5 bases not matched to a gene. CDR3 sequence reads: CASSLGRGRDYGYTF. The CDR3 nucleotides are TGTGCCAGCAGCTTGGGTAGGGGGCGCGACTATGGCTACACCTTC.

The rearrangement links TRBV7-2 to TRBJ2-1; tentatively, D is TRBD2 (7 bases). CDR1 and CDR2 (germline): SGHTA, FQGNSA. The V end was cut by 1 base, the J end by 15 bases, with 16 bases between. There are 13 residues in the CDR3. For the CDR3, the DNA is TGTGCCAGCAGCTTAGGAATGGGGGGGCCTCTGTTCTTC. This gives the protein CASSLGMGGPLFF. The complete variable domain, with remaining parts taken from reference TRBV7-2 and TRBJ2-1, reads GAGVSQSPSNKVTEKGKDVELRCDPISGHTALYWYRQSLGQGLEFLIYFQGNSAPDKSGLPSDRFSAERTGGSVSTLTIQRTQQEDSAVYLCASSLGMGGPLFFGPGTRLTVL.

The chain employs TRBV7-3 and TRBJ2-6; 7 nucleotides match TRBD2. The CDR3 runs 15 residues. Germline V CDR1 and CDR2: SGHTA, FQGTGA. J lost 2 bases, V lost 5 bases, and 3 bases had no gene match. DNA of the CDR3: TGTGCCAGCAGCCCTGCGGGGGCTGGGGCCAACGTCCTGACTTTC. It translates to CASSPAGAGANVLTF.

V is TRBV7-6 and J is TRBJ2-2; D is uncertain. CDR3 size: 12 residues. From germline, CDR1 is SGHVS and CDR2 FNYEAQ. DNA of the CDR3: TGTGGCTCCGCCTCTCTCGCCGGGGAGCTGTTTTTT. This sequence encodes CGSASLAGELFF.

This chain joins TRBV19 and TRBJ1-1; D not resolved. V was shortened by 5 bases and J by 6 bases, with 22 bases between the two germline ends. The CDR3 runs to 16 residues. Looked up from germline, CDR1 is LNHDA and CDR2 is SQIVND (reference sequence). The CDR3 here is CASSLGRRVGRAEAFF. The CDR3 DNA is TGTGCCAGTAGTCTCGGTAGAAGGGTAGGGAGGGCTGAAGCTTTCTTT.

This clone was seen a few times. The V and J genes are TRBV27 and TRBJ1-1; D is perhaps TRBD1 (5 bases). Trimming took off 1 base at V and 1 base at J, with 13 bases between the two ends. Germline CDR1 is MNHEY and CDR2 is SMNVEV (reference sequence). This CDR3 has 16 amino acids. The CDR3 coding sequence is TGTGCCAGCAGTTTATTACCCAGGGCAGGGAACACTGAAGCTTTCTTT. As protein: CASSLLPRAGNTEAFF.

This chain joins TRBV18 and TRBJ2-3, with D unresolved. Germline V gene data show CDR1 as KGHSH and CDR2 as LQKENI. CDR3 length: 13 residues. V was pared by 2 bases and J by 2 bases, with 5 bases between. DNA of the CDR3: TGTGCCAGCTCACCATCGATCACAGATACGCAGTATTTT. It is translated as CASSPSITDTQYF.

The gene calls are TRBV2 and TRBJ2-5; D not resolved. The CDR3 contains 13 residues. Germline CDR1 SNHLY, CDR2 FYNNEI. V was shortened by 2 bases and J by 1 base, with 5 bases between the two germline ends. CDR3 residues: CASSEYGQETQYF. Here the CDR3 DNA reads TGTGCCAGCAGTGAATACGGCCAAGAGACCCAGTACTTC.

CDR3 sequence reads: CASSPWRGVILDTQYF. CDR3 in DNA: TGCGCCAGCAGCCCATGGCGGGGGGTCATCCTGGATACGCAGTATTTT. This chain joins TRBV5-1 and TRBJ2-3, with TRBD2 matching 8 bases. This CDR3 is 16 amino acids long. Germline trimming cut 4 bases from V and 6 bases from J; bases unmatched to any gene: 13. Germline-derived CDR1 and CDR2 are SGHRS and YFSETQ.

The V and J genes are TRBV5-4 and TRBJ2-3; D is tentatively TRBD1 or TRBD2 (5 bases each). Germline V gene sequence: CDR1 SGHNT, CDR2 YYREEE (reference sequence). The CDR3 sequence is 14 residues long. Trimming removed 9 bases at V and 3 bases at J, with 17 bases between. For the CDR3, the DNA is TGTGCCATGGGGAGCAGGGACGGGACAGATACGCAGTATTTT. This sequence encodes CAMGSRDGTDTQYF.

V usage is TRBV11-1 and J usage is TRBJ1-3; D is unclear. V gave up 3 bases and J gave up 3 bases, with 12 bases separating them. The CDR3 has 15 residues. Germline CDR1 is SGHAT and CDR2 is FQDESV (reference sequence). CDR3 in DNA: TGTGCCAGCAGCTTCGGCGCGGTAAGTGGAAACACCATATATTTT. This encodes CASSFGAVSGNTIYF.

The chain employs TRBV9 and TRBJ1-1; D is undetermined. V was shortened by 6 bases and J by 7 bases, with 7 bases between the two germline ends. Germline V CDR1 and CDR2: SGDLS, YYNGEE. This CDR3 contains 10 residues. The CDR3 reads CASIGGEAFF. As DNA, the CDR3 is TGTGCCAGCATAGGAGGTGAAGCTTTCTTT.

The chain links TRBV5-6 to TRBJ2-7; 7 bases line up with TRBD1. The CDR3 consists of 14 residues. The germline V gene encodes CDR1 SGHDT and CDR2 YYEEEE. V shed 4 bases, J shed 2 bases, and the junction held 6 bases outside the gene matches. The CDR3 here is CASSHDRVPYEQYF. CDR3 coding DNA: TGTGCCAGCAGCCACGACAGGGTCCCCTACGAGCAGTACTTC.

The rearrangement uses TRBV11-1 and TRBJ2-1, with D unclear. This CDR3 is 16 amino acids long. CDR1 and CDR2 from the germline V gene are SGHAT and FQDESV (reference sequence). V gave up 1 base and J gave up 4 bases, with 14 bases separating them. CDR3 loop: CASSLETALFYNEQFF. DNA of the CDR3: TGTGCCAGCAGCTTAGAGACTGCGCTATTTTACAATGAGCAGTTCTTC.

This chain joins TRBV9 and TRBJ2-5; D call uncertain. V gave up 0 bases and J gave up 5 bases, with 8 bases separating them. This CDR3 has 13 residues. Germline assignment: CDR1 SGDLS and CDR2 YYNGEE. In DNA form, the CDR3 reads TGTGCCAGCAGCGTAGACCCCTTCGAGACCCAGTACTTC. It yields the protein CASSVDPFETQYF.